This TCR beta chain is drawn from a study of blood T cells in healthy people across ages. It was with a sample-barcoded 5' primer and a J-beta primer mix that a second PCR of roughly 7 to 12 cycles was run. TCRdb ran MiXCR on the 5' RACE reads and lists one entry per CDR3 protein. The table records roughly 720,000 distinct CDR3 sequences, about 48% of them present only once. This clonotype was seen a handful of times. The V end was cut by 8 bases, the J end by 4 bases, with 12 bases between. The V gene's germline CDR1 is KGHSH and CDR2 LQKENI. This CDR3 spans 14 amino acids. V is TRBV18 and J is TRBJ2-6, with TRBD1 as a possible D gene (6 bases). Sequencing used blood. This receptor was taken from a man of 80 years or more in good health. The CDR3 coding sequence is TGTGCCAGCAGTCCAGGGACAGGGGCCAACGTCCTGACTTTC. Translated: CASSPGTGANVLTF.